The 20 T cell receptor beta chains reported below all come from one sample, sequenced in a study of identical twins. TCRdb analysed the 5' RACE reads with MiXCR anew, one entry per CDR3 protein. The table has 500,000 to 650,000 distinct CDR3 sequences, approximately 20% seen once; the top ten hold approximately 0.52%. These data were also filed under a second study, of yellow fever vaccine responses in identical twins.

The specimen was CD4+ T cells sorted from blood. The source of these receptors is a woman aged 18 to 35 in good health.

CDR3 in amino acids: CASPPDSYEQYV. In DNA form, the CDR3 reads TGTGCCTCCCCCCCGGACAGCTACGAGCAGTACGTC. The V gene is TRBV6-5, the J gene TRBJ2-7, with a weak D call TRBD1 (6 bases). The V and J ends lost 11 bases and 3 bases respectively, with 14 bases between them. The germline CDR1 and CDR2 sequences are MNHEY and SVGAGI. The CDR3 loop spans 12 amino acids.

A remark on this clonotype: This could be a read error, since a much larger clone is one nucleotide away. The missing conserved phenylalanine or tryptophan at the end of this CDR3 makes a read error likely. The chain joins TRBV7-2 to TRBJ2-3; TRBD2 is a possible D gene (6 bases). Germline loops: CDR1 SGHTA, CDR2 FQGNSA. The ends were cut back, 3 bases at V and 8 bases at J, with 15 bases in the middle. The CDR3 covers 14 residues. The CDR3 nucleotides are TGTGCCAGCAGCTTCGACGGGACTCCGGGTACGCAGTATATT. It translates to CASSFDGTPGTQYI.

CDR3 DNA sequence: TGTGCCAGCAGCATCCGATACCTCCGCGGTTCCTACAATGAGCAGTTCTTC. Translation: CASSIRYLRGSYNEQFF. The V and J genes are TRBV11-2 and TRBJ2-1; unclear D gene. V shed 5 bases and J shed 1 base, with 18 bases lying between them. Per the germline V gene, CDR1 is SGHAT and CDR2 is FQNNGV. This CDR3 region has 17 residues. The full variable domain, with the rest looked up from reference TRBV11-2 and TRBJ2-1, is EAGVAQSPRYKIIEKRQSVAFWCNPISGHATLYWYQQILGQGPKLLIQFQNNGVVDDSQLPKDRFSAERLKGVDSTLKIQPAKLEDSAVYLCASSIRYLRGSYNEQFFGPGTRLTVL.

CDR3 in amino acids: CASSLALQGSQETQYF. CDR3 bases: TGCGCCAGCAGCTTGGCCCTACAGGGTAGTCAAGAGACCCAGTACTTC. The chain combines TRBV5-1 with TRBJ2-5, with D maybe TRBD1 (6 bases). The CDR3 is 16 amino acids. The germline V gene encodes CDR1 SGHRS and CDR2 YFSETQ. V was pared by 0 bases and J by 2 bases, with 14 bases between.

This clonotype was detected a few times. The chain carries TRBV10-3 and TRBJ2-1; D not certain. The V gene lost 4 bases and the J gene lost 7 bases, with 5 bases spanning the gap. CDR3 length equals 11 residues. CDR1 is ENHRY and CDR2 is SYGVKD in the germline V gene. The CDR3 bases are TGTGCCATCAGTGCCTCAAATGAGCAGTTCTTC. It encodes CAISASNEQFF.

This clonotype appeared a single time. The rearrangement uses TRBV3-1 and TRBJ2-5; 8 positions match TRBD2. Germline values: CDR1 LGHDT, CDR2 YNNKEL (reference sequence). The CDR3 length is 19 residues. After removal of 0 bases from V and 2 bases from J, the junction contained 14 bases not matched to a gene. CDR3 bases: TGTGCCAGCAGCCAAGATCAGATTCAGGCGGCGGGGGGACAAGAGACCCAGTACTTC. Its protein product is CASSQDQIQAAGGQETQYF.

This clonotype was seen only a few times. The chain uses TRBV3-1 and TRBJ2-5; D possibly corresponds to TRBD1 (5 bases). Germline-derived CDR1 and CDR2 are LGHDT and YNNKEL (reference sequence). CDR3 length equals 14 residues. The ends were cut back, 5 bases at V and 5 bases at J, with 15 bases in the middle. The CDR3 reads CASSTRQPPETQYF. The CDR3 nucleotides read TGTGCCAGCAGCACCCGACAGCCCCCGGAGACCCAGTACTTC.

The chain couples TRBV4-2 to TRBJ2-2, with 7 bases lining up with TRBD2. CDR1 and CDR2 from the germline V gene are LGHNA and YNFKEQ. V shed 5 bases and J 3 bases; nucleotides not matched to a gene: 6. The CDR3 spans 15 residues. CDR3 in DNA: TGTGCCAGCAGCAACGGGAGGTTTGACACCGGGGAGCTGTTTTTT. Residues: CASSNGRFDTGELFF.

This clonotype has only a few counts. The V and J genes are TRBV29-1 and TRBJ1-5; TRBD1 aligns across 7 bases. V gave up 4 bases and J gave up 7 bases; unmatched junction bases: 4. The germline CDR1 and CDR2 sequences are SQVTM and ANQGSEA. This CDR3 contains 12 residues. The CDR3 DNA is TGCAGCGTTGGACAGGGCGGCCAGCCCCAGCATTTT. This codes for CSVGQGGQPQHF.

This clonotype was counted a few times. The chain is built from TRBV6-5 and TRBJ1-2, with no clear D. The germline CDR1 and CDR2 sequences are MNHEY and SVGAGI. Trimming stripped 0 bases from V and 8 bases from J, with 13 bases between. This CDR3 is built from 14 residues. CDR3 DNA sequence: TGTGCCAGCAGTTACTCCGGTTCAGGATGGGGCTACACCTTC. It codes for CASSYSGSGWGYTF.

This clonotype was recorded at least ten times. This chain links TRBV9 with TRBJ2-1; 10 nucleotides match TRBD2. CDR1 is SGDLS, CDR2 YYNGEE, per germline. The CDR3 has 15 amino acids. V gave up 3 bases and J gave up 0 bases; unmatched junction bases: 0. The CDR3 is CASSASGSSYNEQFF. For the CDR3, the DNA is TGTGCCAGCAGCGCTAGCGGGAGCTCCTACAATGAGCAGTTCTTC.

The gene calls are TRBV28 and TRBJ2-7; the D is unclear. Germline V gene lookup returns CDR1 MDHEN and CDR2 SYDVKM. V lost 5 bases and J 4 bases, leaving 12 bases between the germline ends. CDR3 length: 13 residues. In nucleotides, the CDR3 is TGTGCCAGCAGTCCCGCCTTGAAGTACGAGCAGTACGTC. Translation gives CASSPALKYEQYV.

This clonotype occurred a few times. This chain links TRBV6-5 with TRBJ2-3, with D tentatively TRBD2 (5 bases). Germline assignment: CDR1 MNHEY and CDR2 SVGAGI. V gave up 0 bases and J gave up 2 bases, with 15 bases separating them. The CDR3 totals 17 residues. The CDR3 bases are TGTGCCAGCAGTTACTCTCGGTTCGGCGGGTACACAGATACGCAGTATTTT. Its translation is CASSYSRFGGYTDTQYF.

This chain links TRBV7-8 with TRBJ2-7, with no clear D. Trimming pared 2 bases from V and 3 bases from J, leaving 8 bases between. The CDR3 consists of 13 residues. Per germline, CDR1 SGHVS and CDR2 FQNEAQ. CDR3 sequence: CASSLTGLYEQYF. CDR3 DNA: TGTGCCAGCAGCTTAACTGGCCTCTACGAGCAGTACTTC.

V and J are TRBV10-3 and TRBJ2-5; TRBD2 matches at 11 bases. With V trimmed by 5 bases and J by 0 bases, 2 bases remained unmatched. CDR3 length: 15 residues. Germline lookup yields CDR1 ENHRY and CDR2 SYGVKD. The CDR3 DNA follows: TGTGCCATCAGTTCTAGCGGGGGGTACCAAGAGACCCAGTACTTC. Its protein is CAISSSGGYQETQYF.

V gene TRBV12-3 or TRBV12-4 combines with J gene TRBJ2-5; TRBD1 is a possible D gene (5 bases). The length of the CDR3 is 15 residues. V was clipped by 1 base and J by 2 bases, with 11 bases between them. CDR3 sequence: CASSLVDSGQETQYF. The CDR3 region has the DNA TGTGCCAGCAGTTTAGTTGATTCAGGGCAAGAGACCCAGTACTTC.

The chain links TRBV20-1 to TRBJ2-7, with 9 bases matching TRBD2. CDR3 size: 15 residues. Germline values: CDR1 DFQATT, CDR2 SNEGSKA (reference sequence). The V segment lost 0 bases and the J segment 9 bases; nucleotides outside the gene matches: 12. CDR3 residues: CSARDSKRGVTWQYV. CDR3 in DNA: TGCAGTGCTAGAGATAGTAAGCGGGGGGTTACGTGGCAGTACGTC.

The sample holds a few counts of this clonotype. The rearrangement joins TRBV5-1 to TRBJ1-1; D unclear. The germline gives CDR1 SGHRS, CDR2 YFSETQ. The CDR3 totals 14 residues. Deletions cut 2 bases from V and 0 bases from J, with 8 bases between. CDR3 DNA sequence: TGCGCCAGCAGCTTCGGACGGTTGAACACTGAAGCTTTCTTT. Translating gives CASSFGRLNTEAFF. The variable domain in full, completed from reference TRBV5-1 and TRBJ1-1, reads KAGVTQTPRYLIKTRGQQVTLSCSPISGHRSVSWYQQTPGQGLQFLFEYFSETQRNKGNFPGRFSGRQFSNSRSEMNVSTLELGDSALYLCASSFGRLNTEAFFGQGTRLTVV.

The chain carries TRBV10-2 and TRBJ2-3; perhaps TRBD2 as D (5 bases). The length of the CDR3 is 15 residues. The V end was cut by 3 bases, the J end by 3 bases, with 13 bases between. Germline loops: CDR1 WSHSY, CDR2 SAAADI. The CDR3 DNA sequence: TGCGCCAGCAGTGAATGGCAGGCGGGTACAGATACGCAGTATTTT. This sequence encodes CASSEWQAGTDTQYF.

J is TRBJ2-7 and V is TRBV14; the D gene is possibly TRBD2 (6 bases). The germline V gene has CDR1 SGHDN and CDR2 FVKESK. The CDR3 loop spans 13 amino acids. Trimming stripped 4 bases from V and 6 bases from J, with 13 bases between. The CDR3 spells CASSRHGSSEQYF. The CDR3 DNA reads TGTGCCAGCAGCCGACACGGGAGTAGCGAGCAGTACTTC.